This T cell receptor (beta chain) was sequenced in a study of early T cells in non-severe SARS-CoV-2 infection. Unique molecular identifiers were affixed to single, distinct cDNA molecules. TCRdb analysed the 5' RACE reads with MiXCR anew, one entry per CDR3 protein. The sample has about 36,000 distinct CDR3 sequences, roughly 9.9% seen once. This CDR3 has 15 amino acids. V lost 8 bases to trimming and J lost 7 bases, with 20 bases between them. From germline, CDR1 is MDHEN and CDR2 SYDVKM. V gene TRBV28 combines with J gene TRBJ2-2; no clear D gene. Material for sequencing was whole blood. This TCR came from an adult who was a healthcare worker with PCR-confirmed SARS-CoV-2 infection or an uninfected control (not recorded which). In DNA form, the CDR3 reads TGTGCCAGCCGGCAGGTGCAGTCTGAGGTCGGGGAGCTGTTTTTT. Amino acid sequence: CASRQVQSEVGELFF.